A selection of T cell receptor beta chains follows, all from one sample in a study of shared clonotypes between healthy human individuals. Sequenced by immunoSEQ multiplex PCR; TCRdb stores in-frame clones only, minus some. The sample carries 2 million to 2.5 million clones, 93% recorded once. The sequencing sample was made of naive CD4+ T cells from PBMCs. These receptors were collected from a man younger than 30 in good health. Some clones in this sample may be carry-over from other donors' samples. Each CDR3 is given with its conserved first and last residue. A D gene is named only where the DNA matches it firmly. Only part of the rows carry a size: once, few, many, or a class if the clone is expanded.

v_gene,j_gene,d_gene,abundance,CDR3aa,CDR3nt
TRBV29-1,TRBJ2-3,.,.,CSLEKGGTDTQYF,TGCAGCCTAGAGAAGGGTGGCACAGATACGCAGTATTTT
TRBV5-1,TRBJ2-3,TRBD2,.,CASSPLRGGADTQYF,TGCGCCAGCAGCCCCCTCCGGGGGGGGGCAGATACGCAGTATTTT
TRBV4-2,TRBJ2-7,TRBD2,.,CASSQDLLAREQYF,TGTGCCAGCAGCCAAGATTTACTAGCGCGGGAGCAGTACTTC
TRBV6-5,TRBJ1-5,TRBD1,few,CASSRTGSNQPQHF,TGTGCCAGCAGCAGGACAGGGAGTAATCAGCCCCAGCATTTT
TRBV27,TRBJ2-2,TRBD2,.,CASSSGGPGTGELFF,TGTGCCAGCAGTTCGGGAGGGCCAGGGACCGGGGAGCTGTTTTTT
TRBV7-6,TRBJ2-7,.,.,CASSLGGGRDEQYF,TGTGCCAGCAGCCTAGGGGGGGGTCGGGACGAGCAGTACTTC
TRBV29-1,TRBJ2-7,.,.,CSVVRDTEEQYF,TGCAGCGTTGTCCGGGACACAGAAGAGCAGTACTTC
TRBV19,TRBJ2-7,TRBD2,.,CASSIGLAGLSYEQYF,TGTGCCAGTAGTATTGGACTAGCGGGACTCTCCTACGAGCAGTACTTC
TRBV28,TRBJ2-5,TRBD2,.,CASSSPGLADSTQYF,TGTGCCAGCAGTTCCCCGGGACTAGCGGATTCGACCCAGTACTTC
TRBV5-1,TRBJ2-1,TRBD2,.,CASRRVSGLAGDEQFF,TGCGCCAGCAGAAGGGTTAGCGGACTCGCGGGGGATGAGCAGTTCTTC
TRBV11-2,TRBJ2-6,.,.,CASSPRARTGGANVLTF,TGTGCCAGCAGCCCCCGAGCCAGGACGGGTGGGGCCAACGTCCTGACTTTC
TRBV7-2,TRBJ1-2,TRBD1,.,CASSLNGPGTGSYGYTF,TGTGCCAGCAGCTTAAACGGACCCGGGACAGGCTCCTATGGCTACACCTTC
TRBV4-1,TRBJ2-5,.,.,CASSQLLGETQYF,TGCGCCAGCAGCCAGCTCTTAGGGGAGACCCAGTACTTC
TRBV19,TRBJ2-1,.,.,CASSIQGSYNEQFF,TGTGCCAGTAGTATTCAGGGTTCCTACAATGAGCAGTTCTTC
TRBV4-3,TRBJ2-7,.,.,CASSHHARGSSYEQYF,TGCGCCAGCAGCCATCACGCAAGGGGCAGCTCCTACGAGCAGTACTTC
TRBV7-8,TRBJ2-3,.,once,CASSLALTGTDTQYF,TGTGCCAGCAGCTTAGCCCTGACAGGCACAGATACGCAGTATTTT
TRBV28,TRBJ1-2,.,.,CASSLGQTGYTF,TGTGCCAGCAGTTTAGGACAAACCGGCTACACCTTC
TRBV7-2,TRBJ1-1,.,.,CASSLVVNTEAFF,TGTGCCAGCAGCTTAGTCGTGAACACTGAAGCTTTCTTT
TRBV9,TRBJ2-5,.,.,CASSRGDSRPETQYF,TGTGCCAGCAGCCGAGGTGACTCTCGTCCAGAGACCCAGTACTTC
TRBV9,TRBJ1-1,.,few,CASSVDERNAAEAFF,TGTGCCAGCAGCGTAGACGAGAGGAATGCTGCTGAAGCTTTCTTT
TRBV19,TRBJ1-5,TRBD1,.,CASSLRTGELNQPQHF,TGTGCCAGTAGTCTTAGGACAGGGGAGCTTAATCAGCCCCAGCATTTT
TRBV6-1,TRBJ1-5,.,.,CASRQTHSNQPQHF,TGTGCCTCCCGACAGACCCATAGCAATCAGCCCCAGCATTTT
TRBV28,TRBJ2-3,TRBD2,.,CASSQRLAGGPRDTQYF,TGTGCCAGCAGTCAAAGACTAGCGGGAGGGCCTCGGGATACGCAGTATTTT
TRBV18,TRBJ1-1,.,.,CASSDGLNTEAFF,TGTGCCAGCTCCGACGGTCTGAACACTGAAGCTTTCTTT
TRBV7-9,TRBJ2-3,.,.,CASTSTDTQYF,TGTGCCAGCACCTCGACAGATACGCAGTATTTT
TRBV6-1,TRBJ2-5,.,.,CASRPRGATETQYF,TGTGCCAGCAGGCCTAGGGGGGCCACGGAGACCCAGTACTTC
TRBV10-2,TRBJ1-5,.,few,CASSGLNQPQHF,TGCGCCAGCTCCGGCCTGAATCAGCCCCAGCATTTT
TRBV4-2,TRBJ2-6,TRBD1,.,CASSQGTGGFSGANVLTF,TGTGCCAGCAGCCAGGGGACAGGGGGATTCTCTGGGGCCAACGTCCTGACTTTC
TRBV28,TRBJ2-7,.,.,CASSWGAYEQYF,TGTGCCAGCAGCTGGGGGGCCTACGAGCAGTACTTC
TRBV18,TRBJ1-2,TRBD1,.,CASSPGTGVYGYTF,TGTGCCAGCTCACCCGGGACAGGGGTCTATGGCTACACCTTC
TRBV18,TRBJ2-7,.,.,CASSLTDLYEQYF,TGTGCCAGCTCCCTCACTGATCTCTACGAGCAGTACTTC
TRBV7-9,TRBJ1-5,TRBD1,.,CASSLGADRGLDQPQHF,TGTGCCAGCAGCTTAGGGGCTGACAGGGGGCTAGATCAGCCCCAGCATTTT
TRBV28,TRBJ2-7,.,.,CASSFSYEQYF,TGTGCCAGCAGTTTTAGCTACGAGCAGTACTTC
TRBV19,TRBJ1-5,.,.,CASSTQGLVSNQPQHF,TGTGCCAGTAGTACACAGGGTTTAGTCAGCAATCAGCCCCAGCATTTT
TRBV28,TRBJ2-7,.,.,CASSLWQGSYEQYF,TGTGCCAGCAGTTTGTGGCAGGGCTCCTACGAGCAGTACTTC
TRBV5-4,TRBJ1-2,TRBD1,.,CASSWDRLGYTF,TGTGCCAGCAGCTGGGACAGGCTTGGCTACACCTTC
TRBV18,TRBJ1-1,.,.,CASSPRVDSEAFF,TGTGCCAGCTCACCTCGTGTAGATTCTGAAGCTTTCTTT
TRBV28,TRBJ2-7,TRBD1,once,CASSLDRSPYEQYF,TGTGCCAGCAGTTTGGACAGGAGTCCCTACGAGCAGTACTTC
TRBV9,TRBJ1-5,.,.,CASSVSGLSNQPQHF,TGTGCCAGCAGCGTATCAGGGCTGAGCAATCAGCCCCAGCATTTT
TRBV5-4,TRBJ1-2,.,.,CASSLDGNYGYTF,TGTGCCAGCAGCTTGGACGGAAACTATGGCTACACCTTC
TRBV18,TRBJ2-2,.,.,CASSPQASGELFF,TGTGCCAGCTCACCCCAGGCCAGCGGGGAGCTGTTTTTT
TRBV27,TRBJ2-7,.,.,CASSYLASSYEQYF,TGTGCCAGCAGTTACCTAGCTAGCTCCTACGAGCAGTACTTC
TRBV13,TRBJ1-2,TRBD1,once,CASSSVRGGYGYTF,TGTGCCAGCAGCTCCGTCAGGGGGGGATATGGCTACACCTTC
TRBV2,TRBJ1-2,.,.,CASILQSGYTF,TGTGCCAGCATTCTTCAGTCTGGCTACACCTTC
TRBV30,TRBJ2-3,.,.,CARVVTDTQYF,TGTGCAAGGGTGGTTACAGATACGCAGTATTTT
TRBV2,TRBJ1-1,.,.,CASSENPGNTEAFF,TGTGCCAGCAGTGAGAACCCGGGGAACACTGAAGCTTTCTTT